This T cell receptor (beta chain) was recovered during a study of control samples from healthy donors and cancer patients. TCRdb's copy holds only in-frame clones and misses some; the assay was immunoSEQ multiplex PCR. The sample holds 150,000 to 200,000 clones, roughly nine tenths seen once. V was pared by 7 bases and J by 4 bases, with 6 bases of the junction left unmatched. The CDR3 covers 14 residues. Germline-derived CDR1 and CDR2 are LNHDA and SQIVND (reference sequence). The TCR sequence derives from a woman in her thirties in good health. Sequenced: blood. This chain links TRBV19 with TRBJ1-4, with 7 bases matching TRBD1. The CDR3 bases are TGTGCCAGTACGATCAGGGGGGGTAATGAAAAACTGTTTTTT. It is translated as CASTIRGGNEKLFF.